A selection of T cell receptor beta chains follows, all from one sample in a study of shared clonotypes between healthy human individuals. Some clones are missing from TCRdb's copy, which holds only in-frame ones; the method was immunoSEQ multiplex PCR. The profile covers 2 million to 3 million clones, with 80% to 95% appearing a single time and approximately 0.35% taken by the ten largest. Input material: naive CD4+ T cells from PBMCs. The receptor set was obtained from a man in his late teens or twenties in good health. Some clones in this sample may be carry-over from other donors' samples. Each CDR3 is given with its conserved first and last residue. The order of the fields is D gene, V gene, clone size, J gene, CDR3 DNA, CDR3 protein. The D gene is left open where the match is weak. Rows may omit the clone size; those that give it use once, few, many or a size class.

>NA|TRBV6-5|NA|TRBJ2-1
TGTGCCAGCAGGTATCGGTCGGAGGGGGTTCATGAGCAGTTCTTC
CASRYRSEGVHEQFF
>TRBD1|TRBV29-1|NA|TRBJ2-1
TGCAGCGTTGAAGAAGCACAGGGGGTTCTCGATGAGCAGTTCTTC
CSVEEAQGVLDEQFF
>TRBD2|TRBV13|NA|TRBJ2-7
TGTGCCAGCAGCCAAAGTAGCGGGCTAGCGGGATTTACCTACGGGCAGTACTTC
CASSQSSGLAGFTYGQYF
>NA|TRBV21-1|NA|TRBJ1-1
TGTGCCAGCAGCAAATCAGGGAAGGAGAACACTGAAGCTTTCTTT
CASSKSGKENTEAFF
>NA|TRBV5-6|NA|TRBJ1-1
TGTGCCAGCAGTTTCACAGTGAGGAACACTGAAGCTTTCTTT
CASSFTVRNTEAFF
>TRBD2|TRBV10-1|once|TRBJ2-2
TGCGCCAGCAGGCCATTTCGGAGACTAGCGGGAGTTGACACCGGGGAGCTGTTTTTT
CASRPFRRLAGVDTGELFF
>NA|TRBV28|NA|TRBJ1-2
TGTGCCAGCACCTCCCGGGAGGGGCCGCGCTACACCTTC
CASTSREGPRYTF
>NA|TRBV4-1|NA|TRBJ1-1
TGCGCCAGCAGCCAAGGACAGACTATGAACACTGAAGCTTTCTTT
CASSQGQTMNTEAFF
>TRBD2|TRBV28|NA|TRBJ2-7
TGTGCCAGCAGCCCTGGGACTAGCGGAACTTACGAGCAGTACTTC
CASSPGTSGTYEQYF
>NA|TRBV27|NA|TRBJ2-7
TGTGCCAGCAGTTTTTTGGGCAGCTCCTACGAGCAGTACTTC
CASSFLGSSYEQYF
>TRBD1|TRBV28|NA|TRBJ1-1
TGTGCCAGCAGTTTCTGGTCTACAGGGGACACTGAAGCTTTCTTT
CASSFWSTGDTEAFF
>TRBD2|TRBV29-1|NA|TRBJ2-7
TGCAGCGTTGAAGAGGGGGGGATAACCTACGAGCAGTACTTC
CSVEEGGITYEQYF
>NA|TRBV20-1|once|TRBJ2-5
TGCAGTGGACAGGTCCAAGAGACCCAGTACTTC
CSGQVQETQYF
>TRBD1|TRBV7-3|NA|TRBJ1-1
TGTGCCAGCAGCCGAACTAGACAGGGCGAAGCTTTCTTT
CASSRTRQGEAFF
>TRBD2|TRBV6-5|NA|TRBJ2-7
TGTGCCAGCAGGTCCGGGCTAGCGGGGTCCTACGAGCAGTACTTC
CASRSGLAGSYEQYF
>TRBD2|TRBV2|NA|TRBJ2-1
TGTGCCAGCAGTGATACTAGCGGGATGTCCTACAATGAGCAGTTCTTC
CASSDTSGMSYNEQFF
>TRBD2|TRBV5-1|NA|TRBJ2-1
TGCGCCAGCAGCTCGTCCCTAGCGGGGGGGGATGATGAGCAGTTCTTC
CASSSSLAGGDDEQFF
>NA|TRBV6-6|NA|TRBJ2-5
TGTGCCAGCAGTTCCAGGGGACATGGCCAGGAGACCCAGTACTTC
CASSSRGHGQETQYF
>TRBD1|TRBV7-7|NA|TRBJ2-7
TGTGCCAGCAGCTTACCCCTAGACCGGGACAGGGGGTGGGCGTACGAGCAGTACTTC
CASSLPLDRDRGWAYEQYF
>NA|TRBV29-1|once|TRBJ1-3
TGCAGCGTGCGTCATGTCGGGGGGGGAGGAAACACCATATATTTT
CSVRHVGGGGNTIYF
>NA|TRBV15|NA|TRBJ2-2
TGTGCCACCAGCGGGACGGCGGGTGGCACCGGGGAGCTGTTTTTT
CATSGTAGGTGELFF